The source of this T cell receptor (beta chain) is a study of monozygotic twins with inflammatory bowel disease. General study results and limits: Fewer clonotypes were shared with others by IBD patients than by healthy twins, especially with disease activity.

From the 5' RACE reads, TCRdb lists one entry per CDR3 protein and no DNA. The listing records approximately 400,000 distinct CDR3 sequences. The germline V gene encodes CDR1 SGHVS and CDR2 FQNEAQ. CDR3 length: 14 residues. As for this clonotype: The target antigen is unknown.

This chain uses TRBV7-8 with TRBJ2-5; TCRdb returns TRBD1, unconfirmable since there is no DNA. The sample was blood. This clonotype was obtained from a human donor with ulcerative colitis or Crohn's disease, or a healthy co-twin of an affected twin (not recorded which). The CDR3: CASSLGRLAETQYF.